Following are 31 T cell receptor beta chains from one sample sequenced in a study of CD8 T cell repertoires and HIV-1 epitope variants. Only in-frame clones appear in the TCRdb table, and some are missing; sequencing was by immunoSEQ multiplex PCR. The table records roughly 100,000 clones, approximately 70% of them present only once. Sequencing input: uncultured baseline CD8+ T cells from peripheral blood mononuclear cells (PBMCs). The receptor set was obtained from a male donor with HIV.

The chain carries TRBV7-2 and TRBJ2-3; D might be TRBD2 (6 bases). V was clipped by 1 base and J by 2 bases, with 13 bases between them. This CDR3 comprises 16 residues. CDR1 and CDR2 (germline): SGHTA, FQGNSA. The CDR3 coding sequence is TGTGCCAGCAGCTTAGTGGGGGGACCAGCCACAGATACGCAGTATTTT. Amino acids: CASSLVGGPATDTQYF.

J is TRBJ1-2 and V is TRBV28; weak D call: TRBD1 (6 bases). The germline CDR1 and CDR2 sequences are MDHEN and SYDVKM. Trimming left V 7 bases short and J 7 bases short, with 16 bases between. This CDR3 is built from 13 residues. In DNA, the CDR3 is TGTGCCAGCAAAGACAGGCCGTCGCCTGGCTACACCTTC. Protein product: CASKDRPSPGYTF.

This clone appeared a few times. V is TRBV19 and J is TRBJ1-1; D gene uncertain. CDR1 is LNHDA and CDR2 is SQIVND in the germline V gene (reference sequence). This CDR3 is built from 12 residues. Trimming pared 5 bases from V and 9 bases from J, leaving 13 bases between. CDR3 nucleotides: TGTGCCAGTAGTCGCTGGGATCTCAAAGCTTTCTTT. This encodes CASSRWDLKAFF.

V and J are TRBV2 and TRBJ1-2; tentative D call: TRBD1 (6 bases). This CDR3 is built from 15 residues. Germline V gene data show CDR1 as SNHLY and CDR2 as FYNNEI. V lost 0 bases and J 0 bases, leaving 8 bases between the germline ends. CDR3 DNA: TGTGCCAGCAGTGAAGCTGACAGGCCTAACTATGGCTACACCTTC. Protein sequence: CASSEADRPNYGYTF.

The chain's CDR3 is CASSQDDTASSYNEQFF. The CDR3 DNA reads as TGCGCCAGCAGCCAAGATGACACGGCGAGCTCCTACAATGAGCAGTTCTTC. The chain combines TRBV4-3 with TRBJ2-1; the D is unclear. V was shortened by 0 bases and J by 0 bases, with 12 bases between the two germline ends. There are 17 residues in the CDR3. Germline lookup yields CDR1 LGHNA and CDR2 YSLEER.

The chain links TRBV7-2 to TRBJ2-1; the D gene is possibly TRBD2 (6 bases). This CDR3 region has 15 residues. Germline V lookup: CDR1 SGHTA, CDR2 FQGNSA. Trimming removed 0 bases at V and 4 bases at J, with 10 bases between. The CDR3 region is CASSLAGLAYNEQFF. DNA for the CDR3: TGTGCCAGCAGCTTAGCGGGCCTAGCGTACAATGAGCAGTTCTTC.

V is TRBV6-5 and J is TRBJ2-2; possible D gene TRBD2, 6 bases. Germline V lookup: CDR1 MNHEY, CDR2 SVGAGI. The CDR3 runs 14 residues. Trimming stripped 7 bases from V and 8 bases from J, with 17 bases between. Here the CDR3 DNA reads TGTGCCAGCACCAGGGACTCTCCCCCGGGGGAGCTGTTTTTT. Its protein is CASTRDSPPGELFF.

The rearrangement uses TRBV28 and TRBJ1-2; D perhaps matches TRBD1 (6 bases). Deletions cut 3 bases from V and 3 bases from J, with 11 bases between. The CDR3 has 14 amino acids. The germline V gene has CDR1 MDHEN and CDR2 SYDVKM. Written as DNA, the CDR3 is TGTGCCAGCAGTTTCGGTCAGGGGTACTATGGCTACACCTTC. This encodes CASSFGQGYYGYTF.

The rearrangement joins TRBV5-4 to TRBJ1-5, with 7 bases matching TRBD1. The V gene end was trimmed by 1 base and the J gene end by 2 bases; junction bases not matched to a gene: 6. The germline V gene has CDR1 SGHNT and CDR2 YYREEE (reference sequence). The CDR3 totals 16 residues. DNA of the CDR3: TGTGCCAGCAGCTTGCAGGGGGTTGAGGGCAATCAGCCCCAGCATTTT. Protein sequence: CASSLQGVEGNQPQHF.

This sequence joins TRBV5-5 and TRBJ2-4; 7 bases map to TRBD2. This CDR3 region has 15 residues. Germline V gene sequence: CDR1 SGHKS, CDR2 YYEKEE (reference sequence). The J segment lost 5 bases and the V segment lost 1 base, leaving 6 bases of the junction unmatched. CDR3 sequence: CASSLMALAENIQYF. The CDR3 DNA is TGTGCCAGCAGCTTGATGGCGCTAGCGGAAAACATTCAGTACTTC.

The V and J genes are TRBV9 and TRBJ1-2; no definite D call. Germline V lookup: CDR1 SGDLS, CDR2 YYNGEE. Trimming pared 6 bases from V and 0 bases from J, leaving 15 bases between. The CDR3 is made up of 15 amino acids. CDR3 nucleotides: TGTGCCAGCACCGTGGAAGGAGCAGCTAACTATGGCTACACCTTC. Amino acid sequence: CASTVEGAANYGYTF. Full variable domain (remainder filled in from reference TRBV9 and TRBJ1-2): DSGVTQTPKHLITATGQRVTLRCSPRSGDLSVYWYQQSLDQGLQFLIQYYNGEERAKGNILERFSAQQFPDLHSELNLSSLELGDSALYFCASTVEGAANYGYTFGSGTRLTVV.

This clone was seen a single time. The rearrangement uses TRBV29-1 and TRBJ2-7; D assignment may be TRBD1 or TRBD2 (5 bases each). Trimming removed 2 bases at V and 0 bases at J, with 14 bases between. The CDR3 length is 15 residues. Germline V CDR1 and CDR2: SQVTM, ANQGSEA. In nucleotides, the CDR3 is TGCAGCGTTGAATTGGGGACGCTTTCCTCCTACGAGCAGTACTTC. Protein product: CSVELGTLSSYEQYF.

The chain couples TRBV29-1 to TRBJ1-1; D gene uncertain. Trimming removed 3 bases from V and 2 bases from J, with 10 bases in between. From germline, CDR1 is SQVTM and CDR2 ANQGSEA. This CDR3 contains 13 residues. This chain's CDR3 is CSVESQRNTEAFF. In DNA form, the CDR3 reads TGCAGCGTTGAGAGTCAGAGAAACACTGAAGCTTTCTTT. The variable domain in full, completed from reference TRBV29-1 and TRBJ1-1, reads SAVISQKPSRDICQRGTSLTIQCQVDSQVTMMFWYRQQPGQSLTLIATANQGSEATYESGFVIDKFPISRPNLTFSTLTVSNMSPEDSSIYLCSVESQRNTEAFFGQGTRLTVV.

This chain joins TRBV5-6 and TRBJ2-7; 8 nucleotides align to TRBD2. The CDR3 length is 13 residues. The junction had 4 bases not matched to a gene; V was cut back by 5 bases and J by 3 bases. Germline assignment: CDR1 SGHDT and CDR2 YYEEEE. CDR3 nucleotides: TGTGCCAGCAGGGATGGGACTAGCTACGAGCAGTACTTC. The encoded protein is CASRDGTSYEQYF.

The rearrangement joins TRBV6-5 to TRBJ2-5, with 10 bases that match TRBD2. CDR1 MNHEY and CDR2 SVGAGI come from the germline V gene. Trimming at V came to 6 bases and at J to 2 bases, leaving 6 bases not matched to a gene. The CDR3 is made up of 15 amino acids. Here the CDR3 reads CASSPLLAGQETQYF. The CDR3 DNA reads TGTGCCAGCAGCCCATTACTAGCGGGACAAGAGACCCAGTACTTC.

This chain connects TRBV6-6 to TRBJ2-5; perhaps TRBD2 as D (5 bases). The V gene's germline CDR1 is MNHNY and CDR2 SVGAGI (reference sequence). Trimming removed 7 bases at V and 7 bases at J, with 19 bases between. The CDR3 loop spans 14 amino acids. The CDR3 DNA reads TGTGCCAGCACCCCGGGATTCCACGGCGGGACCCAGTACTTC. Encoded protein: CASTPGFHGGTQYF.

CDR3 bases: TGTGCCAGCAGCCCCAGACAGGGAGGGACGGCGGCGCAGTATTTT. Translation: CASSPRQGGTAAQYF. The rearrangement joins TRBV14 to TRBJ2-3; possibly TRBD1 or TRBD2 for D (7 bases each). The CDR3 is 15 amino acids. Trimming took 4 bases from V and 10 from J, leaving 21 bases between them. Germline values: CDR1 SGHDN, CDR2 FVKESK.

The sample holds one count of this clone. This chain uses TRBV5-1 with TRBJ1-3, with D hard to call. The V end lost 4 bases, the J end lost 0 bases, and 14 bases lay between the germline ends. Germline CDR1 reads SGHRS; CDR2 reads YFSETQ. The CDR3 runs 16 residues. The chain's CDR3 is CASSQTGNPSGNTIYF. The CDR3 DNA reads as TGCGCCAGCAGCCAGACGGGGAACCCCTCTGGAAACACCATATATTTT.

The CDR3 bases are TGTGCCTGGAGTGTAGGTAGCTACGAGCAGTACTTC. This translates into CAWSVGSYEQYF. This sequence joins TRBV30 and TRBJ2-7, with D uncertain. The CDR3 is made up of 12 amino acids. The V end was cut by 0 bases, the J end by 3 bases, with 6 bases between. Germline CDR1 and CDR2: GTSNPN and SVGIG (reference sequence).

The genes are TRBV6-1 and TRBJ2-7; D is unclear. CDR1 and CDR2 from the germline V gene are MNHNS and SASEGT. This CDR3 has 11 amino acids. Between the trimmed V and J ends, which lost 8 bases and 6 bases, there was a span of 11 bases. The CDR3 DNA follows: TGTGCCAGCTCTAGGACGGTCGAGCAGTACTTC. This translates into CASSRTVEQYF.

This rearrangement joins TRBV7-2 to TRBJ1-6; 8 nucleotides align to TRBD1. J was trimmed by 8 bases and V by 5 bases; bases with no gene match: 11. The CDR3 totals 16 residues. Germline CDR1 reads SGHTA; CDR2 reads FQGNSA. The CDR3 spells CASSGGQGWNDSPLHF. Here the CDR3 DNA reads TGTGCCAGCAGCGGAGGACAGGGATGGAACGATTCACCCCTCCACTTT.

This clone was picked up a small number of times. The rearrangement uses TRBV29-1 and TRBJ1-2; D unresolved. This CDR3 is built from 13 residues. The germline V gene has CDR1 SQVTM and CDR2 ANQGSEA. The V end was cut by 6 bases, the J end by 4 bases, with 15 bases between. The CDR3 DNA follows: TGCAGCGTCTTTGGCGGATGGCCCTATGGCTACACCTTC. As protein: CSVFGGWPYGYTF.

The CDR3 is CASSLTGASPMNNEQFF. The CDR3 region has the DNA TGTGCCAGCAGCTTGACAGGTGCTTCACCCATGAACAATGAGCAGTTCTTC. This chain connects TRBV5-5 to TRBJ2-1; D is possibly TRBD1 (5 bases). The CDR3 contains 17 residues. Germline assignment: CDR1 SGHKS and CDR2 YYEKEE (reference sequence). V lost 1 base to trimming and J lost 5 bases, with 19 bases between them.

The chain recombines TRBV10-1 with TRBJ2-5; 9 bases align to TRBD1. J gave up 5 bases and V 6 bases, and 7 bases lay outside the gene matches. CDR3 length equals 14 residues. Germline CDR1 is WNHNN and CDR2 is SYGVQD (reference sequence). The DNA of the CDR3 is TGCGCCAGCAGCACAGGGGGCGCGGAGGAGACCCAGTACTTC. It is translated as CASSTGGAEETQYF.

The rearrangement uses TRBV6-5 and TRBJ2-1; the D gene could be TRBD1 or TRBD2 (5 bases each). This CDR3 is 14 amino acids long. The V and J ends lost 2 bases and 5 bases respectively, with 10 bases between them. Germline V CDR1 and CDR2: MNHEY, SVGAGI. CDR3 in amino acids: CASSYRDGDNEQFF. The CDR3, as DNA: TGTGCCAGCAGTTACCGGGACGGAGACAATGAGCAGTTCTTC.

This rearrangement joins TRBV7-9 to TRBJ1-5; D gene ambiguous. The germline CDR1 and CDR2 sequences are SEHNR and FQNEAQ (reference sequence). V lost 5 bases to trimming and J lost 4 bases, with 12 bases between them. This CDR3 has 14 residues. This CDR3 reads CASSPSPSNQPQHF. CDR3 sequence (DNA): TGTGCCAGCAGCCCTAGCCCCTCAAATCAGCCCCAGCATTTT.

The chain has TRBV5-4 and TRBJ2-7; D not resolved. From germline, CDR1 is SGHNT and CDR2 YYREEE (reference sequence). Trimming cost V 6 bases and J 6 bases, with 22 bases left between them. The CDR3 spans 15 residues. The chain's CDR3 is CASTLTGQANREQYF. The DNA for the CDR3 is TGTGCCAGCACCCTGACGGGCCAGGCCAACCGCGAGCAGTACTTC.

Points on this clone: Its ends do not fully match the called genes, so a read error is possible. The V call is TRBV7-2, the J call TRBJ2-3; 11 bases match TRBD2. Germline CDR1 SGHTA, CDR2 FQGNSA. CDR3 size: 15 residues. Written as DNA, the CDR3 is TGTGCCAGCAGCCTAGCGGGGGGATACACAGATACGCAGTATTTT. Its protein is CASSLAGGYTDTQYF.

The chain carries TRBV5-1 and TRBJ2-1, with 7 bases identical to TRBD1. Looked up from germline, CDR1 is SGHRS and CDR2 is YFSETQ. V lost 4 bases and J lost 7; bases outside the gene matches: 14. The CDR3 consists of 16 residues. In nucleotides, the CDR3 is TGCGCCAGCAGCCCCGACAGGGCTCGCGTGCAGAATGAGCAGTTCTTC. This gives the protein CASSPDRARVQNEQFF.

The rearrangement joins TRBV27 to TRBJ1-5; D unclear. The length of the CDR3 is 15 residues. Germline values: CDR1 MNHEY, CDR2 SMNVEV (reference sequence). With 3 bases removed from V and 0 bases from J, the gap between germline ends came to 9 bases. The CDR3 protein is CASSLDAYSNQPQHF. Here the CDR3 DNA reads TGTGCCAGCAGTTTGGATGCCTATAGCAATCAGCCCCAGCATTTT.

This chain joins TRBV7-2 and TRBJ1-2; 10 bases align to TRBD1. The V gene end was trimmed by 4 bases and the J gene end by 7 bases; junction bases not matched to a gene: 9. This CDR3 is built from 15 residues. Looked up from germline, CDR1 is SGHTA and CDR2 is FQGNSA. CDR3 residues: CASSSSDRGEFGYTF. The CDR3 DNA follows: TGTGCCAGCAGCTCATCGGACAGGGGGGAGTTTGGCTACACCTTC.